Following are 9 T cell receptor beta chains from one sample sequenced in a study of blood T cell repertoires in COVID-19. Libraries were prepared by immunoSEQ multiplex PCR; TCRdb keeps only in-frame clonotypes and omits some of them. Of a few hundred thousand clones in the sample, more than 85% were seen once. Sequenced material: peripheral blood. These receptors originate from a man between 18 and 35 years old with active or convalescent COVID-19.

The chain joins TRBV4-2 to TRBJ1-4; D is ambiguous. CDR3 length: 16 residues. V lost 0 bases and J 0 bases, leaving 8 bases between the germline ends. Looked up from germline, CDR1 is LGHNA and CDR2 is YNFKEQ. CDR3 nucleotide sequence: TGTGCCAGCAGCCAAGATCGAACTGCAACTAATGAAAAACTGTTTTTT. Protein: CASSQDRTATNEKLFF.

The chain joins TRBV4-1 to TRBJ2-7, with D possibly matching TRBD2 (7 bases). Germline CDR1 is MGHRA and CDR2 is YSYEKL. There are 15 residues in the CDR3. The V end was cut by 3 bases, the J end by 0 bases, with 12 bases between. CDR3 bases: TGCGCCAGCAGCCACAAGGGGGGGAGCTCCTACGAGCAGTACTTC. This translates into CASSHKGGSSYEQYF.

The rearrangement joins TRBV11-1 to TRBJ1-1; 7 positions match TRBD1. Germline CDR1 and CDR2: SGHAT and FQDESV (reference sequence). Trimming at V came to 7 bases and at J to 4 bases, leaving 9 bases not matched to a gene. The CDR3 sequence is 14 residues long. The CDR3, as DNA: TGTGCCAGCACTAGACAGGGCTTGGGCACTGAAGCTTTCTTT. Protein product: CASTRQGLGTEAFF.

The gene calls are TRBV28 and TRBJ2-7, with 11 bases matching TRBD1. The CDR3 sequence is 15 residues long. Germline V gene sequence: CDR1 MDHEN, CDR2 SYDVKM. The J segment lost 4 bases and the V segment lost 4 bases, leaving 6 bases of the junction unmatched. CDR3 loop: CASSYRGQGGYEQYF. The CDR3 DNA is TGTGCCAGCAGTTATAGGGGACAGGGGGGTTACGAGCAGTACTTC.

V and J are TRBV6-6 and TRBJ2-7, with D uncertain. V was trimmed by 10 bases and J by 6 bases, leaving 22 bases between them. The CDR3 runs to 14 residues. Per germline, CDR1 MNHNY and CDR2 SVGAGI (reference sequence). CDR3 sequence (DNA): TGTGCCACCCAACCTGGCGATCCAGGCCTCGAGCAGTACTTC. Translated: CATQPGDPGLEQYF.

This clone has a handful of counts. The genes are TRBV7-2 and TRBJ2-7; 7 bases align to TRBD2. V was pared by 1 base and J by 7 bases, with 10 bases of the junction left unmatched. This CDR3 region has 15 residues. Germline-derived CDR1 and CDR2 are SGHTA and FQGNSA. The CDR3 DNA reads as TGTGCCAGCAGCTTAGTCCCGGGGACTACCTGGGAGCAGTACTTC. It translates to CASSLVPGTTWEQYF.

The chain recombines TRBV19 with TRBJ1-6, with D possibly being TRBD1 (5 bases). Per germline, CDR1 LNHDA and CDR2 SQIVND (reference sequence). The CDR3 is 16 residues long. The germline V and J ends were trimmed by 0 bases and 0 bases, with 6 bases remaining between them. The CDR3 DNA reads TGTGCCAGTAGTATAGAGGGGCACTCCTATAATTCACCCCTCCACTTT. Its translation is CASSIEGHSYNSPLHF.

In regard to this clone: A much larger clone differs from this one at a single base, so this may be a read error. V and J are TRBV6-1 and TRBJ2-3, with TRBD2 matching 9 bases. J gave up 2 bases and V 3 bases, and 3 bases lay outside the gene matches. Germline values: CDR1 MNHNS, CDR2 SASEGT. This CDR3 has 15 amino acids. In DNA, the CDR3 is TGTGCCAGCAGTGAGGGCGGGGGGGCCACAGATACGCAGTATTTT. It codes for CASSEGGGATDTQYF.

Here the CDR3 DNA reads TGTGCCAGCTCACCGGCCGGGACTAGGGAGTTCTTC. It encodes CASSPAGTREFF. The genes are TRBV18 and TRBJ2-1; 8 bases fit TRBD2. Trimming cost V 3 bases and J 14 bases; bases outside gene matches: 6. From germline, CDR1 is KGHSH and CDR2 LQKENI. The CDR3 is made up of 12 amino acids.